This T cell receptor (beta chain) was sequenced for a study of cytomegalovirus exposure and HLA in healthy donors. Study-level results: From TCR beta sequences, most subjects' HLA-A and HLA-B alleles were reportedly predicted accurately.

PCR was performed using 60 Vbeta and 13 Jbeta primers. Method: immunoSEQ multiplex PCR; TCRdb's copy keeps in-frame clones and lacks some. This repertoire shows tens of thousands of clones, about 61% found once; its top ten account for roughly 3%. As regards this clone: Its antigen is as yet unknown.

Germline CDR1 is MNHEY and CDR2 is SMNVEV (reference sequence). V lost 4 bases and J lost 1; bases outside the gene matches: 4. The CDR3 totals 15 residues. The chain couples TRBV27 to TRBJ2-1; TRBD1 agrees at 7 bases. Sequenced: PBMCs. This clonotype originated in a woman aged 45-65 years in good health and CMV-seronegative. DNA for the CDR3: TGTGCCAGCAGTTCACAGGGGCGTTCCTACAATGAGCAGTTCTTC. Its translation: CASSSQGRSYNEQFF.